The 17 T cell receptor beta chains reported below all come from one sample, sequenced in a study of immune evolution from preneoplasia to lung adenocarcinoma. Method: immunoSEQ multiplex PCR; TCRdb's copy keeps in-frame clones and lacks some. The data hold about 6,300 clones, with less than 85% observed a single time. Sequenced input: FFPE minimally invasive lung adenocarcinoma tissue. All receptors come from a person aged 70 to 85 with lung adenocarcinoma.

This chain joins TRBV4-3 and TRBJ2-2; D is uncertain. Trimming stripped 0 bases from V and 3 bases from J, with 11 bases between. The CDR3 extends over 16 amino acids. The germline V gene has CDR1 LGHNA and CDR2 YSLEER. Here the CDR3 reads CASSQDRVLDTGELFF. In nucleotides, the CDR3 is TGCGCCAGCAGCCAAGATCGGGTGTTAGACACCGGGGAGCTGTTTTTT.

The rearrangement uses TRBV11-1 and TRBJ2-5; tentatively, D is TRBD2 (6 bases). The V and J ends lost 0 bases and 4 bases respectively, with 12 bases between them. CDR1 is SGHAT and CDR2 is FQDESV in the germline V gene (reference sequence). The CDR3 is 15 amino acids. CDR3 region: CASSLAGQGGETQYF. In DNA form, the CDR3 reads TGTGCCAGCAGCTTAGCGGGTCAGGGAGGAGAGACCCAGTACTTC.

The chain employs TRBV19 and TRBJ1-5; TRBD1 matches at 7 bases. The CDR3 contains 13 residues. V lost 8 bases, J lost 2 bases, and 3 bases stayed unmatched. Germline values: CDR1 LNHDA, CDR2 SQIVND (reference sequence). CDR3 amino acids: CASSTGRNQPQHF. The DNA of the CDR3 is TGTGCCAGTTCGACAGGGCGCAATCAGCCCCAGCATTTT. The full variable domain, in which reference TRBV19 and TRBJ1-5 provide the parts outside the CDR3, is DGGITQSPKYLFRKEGQNVTLSCEQNLNHDAMYWYRQDPGQGLRLIYYSQIVNDFQKGDIAEGYSVSREKKESFPLTVTSAQKNPTAFYLCASSTGRNQPQHFGDGTRLSIL.

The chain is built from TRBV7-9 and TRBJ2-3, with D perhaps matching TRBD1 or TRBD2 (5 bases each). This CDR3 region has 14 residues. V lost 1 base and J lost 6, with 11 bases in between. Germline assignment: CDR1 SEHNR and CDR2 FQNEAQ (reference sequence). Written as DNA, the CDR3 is TGTGCCAGCAGCTTAGTCGGGGCCGGGGATACGCAGTATTTT. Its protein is CASSLVGAGDTQYF.

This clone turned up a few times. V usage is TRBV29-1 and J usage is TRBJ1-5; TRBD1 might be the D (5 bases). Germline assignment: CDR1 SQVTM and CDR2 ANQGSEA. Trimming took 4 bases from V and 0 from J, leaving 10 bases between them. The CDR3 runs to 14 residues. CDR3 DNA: TGCAGCGTTGGGGGAGGGGTTAGCAATCAGCCCCAGCATTTT. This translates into CSVGGGVSNQPQHF.

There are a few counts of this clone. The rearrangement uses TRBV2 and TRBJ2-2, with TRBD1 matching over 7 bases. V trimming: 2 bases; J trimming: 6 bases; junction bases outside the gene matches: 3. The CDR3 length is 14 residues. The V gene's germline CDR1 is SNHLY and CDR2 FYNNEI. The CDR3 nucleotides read TGTGCCAGCAGTGAACAGGGGGTTCCCGGGGAGCTGTTTTTT. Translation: CASSEQGVPGELFF.

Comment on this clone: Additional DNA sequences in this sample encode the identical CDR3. As DNA, the CDR3 is TGTGCCAGCAGCTTTCGAGGTGAGAACACTGAAGCTTTCTTT. Its protein product is CASSFRGENTEAFF. This rearrangement joins TRBV5-5 to TRBJ1-1; unclear D gene. Deletions cut 2 bases from V and 1 base from J, with 9 bases between. CDR1 is SGHKS, CDR2 YYEKEE, per germline (reference sequence). The CDR3 length is 14 residues.

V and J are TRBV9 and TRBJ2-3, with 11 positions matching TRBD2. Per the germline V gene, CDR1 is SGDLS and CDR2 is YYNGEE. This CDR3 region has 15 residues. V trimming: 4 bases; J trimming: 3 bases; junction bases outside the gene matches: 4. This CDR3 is CASSFSGRATDTQYF. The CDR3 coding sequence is TGTGCCAGCAGCTTTAGCGGGAGGGCGACAGATACGCAGTATTTT.

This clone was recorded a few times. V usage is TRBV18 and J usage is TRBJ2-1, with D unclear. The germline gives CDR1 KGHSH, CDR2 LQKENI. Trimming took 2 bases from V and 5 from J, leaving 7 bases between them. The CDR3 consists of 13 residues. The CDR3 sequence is CASSPWADNEQFF. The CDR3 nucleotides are TGTGCCAGCTCACCATGGGCTGACAATGAGCAGTTCTTC.

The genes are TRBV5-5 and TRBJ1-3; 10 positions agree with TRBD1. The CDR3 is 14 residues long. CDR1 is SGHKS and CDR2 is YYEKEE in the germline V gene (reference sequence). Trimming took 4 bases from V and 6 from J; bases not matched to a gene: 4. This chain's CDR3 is CASSRGTGVNTIYF. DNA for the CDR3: TGTGCCAGCAGCCGCGGGACAGGGGTAAACACCATATATTTT.

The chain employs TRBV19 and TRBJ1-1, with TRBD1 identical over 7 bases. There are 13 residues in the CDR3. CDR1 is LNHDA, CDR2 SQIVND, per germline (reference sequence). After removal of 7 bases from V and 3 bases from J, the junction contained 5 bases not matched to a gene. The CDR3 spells CASTGDRDTEAFF. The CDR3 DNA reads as TGTGCCAGTACCGGGGACAGAGACACTGAAGCTTTCTTT.

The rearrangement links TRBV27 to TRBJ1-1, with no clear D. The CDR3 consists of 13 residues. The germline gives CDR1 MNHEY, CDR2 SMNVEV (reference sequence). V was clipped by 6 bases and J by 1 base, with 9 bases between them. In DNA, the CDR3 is TGTGCCAGCAGCCCCAACTGGAACACTGAAGCTTTCTTT. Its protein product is CASSPNWNTEAFF.

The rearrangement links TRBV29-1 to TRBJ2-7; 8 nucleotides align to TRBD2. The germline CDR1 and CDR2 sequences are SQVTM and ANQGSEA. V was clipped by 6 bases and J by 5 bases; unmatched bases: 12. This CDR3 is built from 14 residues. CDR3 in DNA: TGCAGCGTACCCGGGGTAGCGGGGATCGACGAGCAGTACTTC. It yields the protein CSVPGVAGIDEQYF.

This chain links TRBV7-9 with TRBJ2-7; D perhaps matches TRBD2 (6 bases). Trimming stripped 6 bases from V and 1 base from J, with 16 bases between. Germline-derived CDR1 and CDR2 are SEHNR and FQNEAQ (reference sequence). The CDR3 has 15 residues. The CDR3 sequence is CASSRGLPISYEQYF. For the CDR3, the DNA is TGTGCCAGCAGTCGTGGACTACCGATTTCCTACGAGCAGTACTTC.

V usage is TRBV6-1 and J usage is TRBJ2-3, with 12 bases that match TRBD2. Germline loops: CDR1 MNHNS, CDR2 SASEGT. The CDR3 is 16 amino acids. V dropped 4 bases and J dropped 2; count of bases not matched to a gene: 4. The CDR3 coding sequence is TGTGCCAGCAGTGCCTCTAGCGGGGGGGCCACAGATACGCAGTATTTT. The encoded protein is CASSASSGGATDTQYF.

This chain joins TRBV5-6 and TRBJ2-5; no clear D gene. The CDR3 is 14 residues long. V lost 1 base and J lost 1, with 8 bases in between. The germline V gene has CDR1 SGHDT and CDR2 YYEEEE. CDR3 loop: CASSLPTAQETQYF. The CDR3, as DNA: TGTGCCAGCAGCTTGCCCACAGCCCAAGAGACCCAGTACTTC.

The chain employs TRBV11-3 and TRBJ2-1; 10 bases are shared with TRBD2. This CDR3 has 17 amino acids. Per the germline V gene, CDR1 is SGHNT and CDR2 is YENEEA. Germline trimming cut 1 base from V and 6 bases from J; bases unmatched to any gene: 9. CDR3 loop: CASSLGTSGPSFNEQFF. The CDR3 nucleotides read TGTGCCAGCAGCTTAGGGACTAGCGGACCTAGCTTCAATGAGCAGTTCTTC.